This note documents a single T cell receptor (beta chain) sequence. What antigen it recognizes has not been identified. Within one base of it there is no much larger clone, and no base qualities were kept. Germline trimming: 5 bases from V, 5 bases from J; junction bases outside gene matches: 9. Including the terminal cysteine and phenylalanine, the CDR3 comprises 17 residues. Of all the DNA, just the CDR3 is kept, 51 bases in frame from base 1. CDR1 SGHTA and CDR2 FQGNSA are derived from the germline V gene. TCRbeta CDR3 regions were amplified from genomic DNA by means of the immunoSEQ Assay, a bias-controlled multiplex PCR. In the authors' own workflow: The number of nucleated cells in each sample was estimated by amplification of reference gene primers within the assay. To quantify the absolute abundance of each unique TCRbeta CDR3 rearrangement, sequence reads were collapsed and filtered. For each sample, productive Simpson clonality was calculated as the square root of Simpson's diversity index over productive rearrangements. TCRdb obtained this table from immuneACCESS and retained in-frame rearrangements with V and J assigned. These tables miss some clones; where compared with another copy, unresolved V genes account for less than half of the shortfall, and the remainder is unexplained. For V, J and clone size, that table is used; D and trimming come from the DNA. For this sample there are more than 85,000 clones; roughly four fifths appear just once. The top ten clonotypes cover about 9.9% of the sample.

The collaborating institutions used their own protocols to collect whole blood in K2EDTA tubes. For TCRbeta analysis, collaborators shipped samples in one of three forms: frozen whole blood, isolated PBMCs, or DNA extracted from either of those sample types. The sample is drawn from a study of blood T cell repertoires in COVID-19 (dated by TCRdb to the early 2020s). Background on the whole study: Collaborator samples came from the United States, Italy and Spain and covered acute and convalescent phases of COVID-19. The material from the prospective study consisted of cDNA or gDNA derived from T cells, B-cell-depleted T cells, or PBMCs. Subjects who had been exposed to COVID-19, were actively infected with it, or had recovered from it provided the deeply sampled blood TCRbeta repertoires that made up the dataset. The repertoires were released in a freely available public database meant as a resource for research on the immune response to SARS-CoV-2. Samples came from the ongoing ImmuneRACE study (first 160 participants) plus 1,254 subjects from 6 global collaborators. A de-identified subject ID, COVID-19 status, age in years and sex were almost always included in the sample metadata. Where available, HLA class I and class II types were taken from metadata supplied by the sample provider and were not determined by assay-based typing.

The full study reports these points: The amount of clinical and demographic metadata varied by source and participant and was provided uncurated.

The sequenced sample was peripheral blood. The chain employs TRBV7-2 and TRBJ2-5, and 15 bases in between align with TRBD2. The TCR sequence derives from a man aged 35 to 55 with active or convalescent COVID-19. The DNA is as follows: TGTGCCAGCAGCCCCAGGACTAGCGGGGGGGCTGGGGAGACCCAGTACTTC. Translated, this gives CASSPRTSGGAGETQYF.